These 27 T cell receptor beta chains originate from one sample sequenced in a study of OX40 agonist ivuxolimab in advanced cancers. Libraries were prepared by immunoSEQ multiplex PCR; TCRdb keeps only in-frame clonotypes and omits some of them. The sample lists 55,000 to 80,000 clones; roughly four fifths were seen once. The sample here was CD4+ or CD8+ T cells sorted from blood, taken in a trial of the OX40 agonist ivuxolimab. Receptors were obtained from an adult with an advanced solid tumor such as melanoma, head and neck, liver or kidney cancer.

The V and J genes are TRBV5-4 and TRBJ2-7; D might be TRBD1 or TRBD2, each matching 6 bases. Germline CDR1 and CDR2: SGHNT and YYREEE (reference sequence). The CDR3 contains 18 residues. Trimming left V 3 bases short and J 4 bases short, with 26 bases between. The CDR3 DNA reads TGTGCCAGCAGCTCCAGGGGACGGGAGAGCTTTAATGGATACGAGCAGTACTTC. Translating gives CASSSRGRESFNGYEQYF.

The chain joins TRBV4-1 to TRBJ1-1, with D possibly being TRBD1 (5 bases). Germline CDR1 MGHRA, CDR2 YSYEKL. The CDR3 covers 16 residues. V was shortened by 1 base and J by 3 bases, with 15 bases between the two germline ends. CDR3 DNA: TGCGCCAGCAGCCAAGGCGCGGGGCCTAGGGACACTGAAGCTTTCTTT. It specifies CASSQGAGPRDTEAFF.

This sequence joins TRBV5-1 and TRBJ2-7, with a tentative D call TRBD2 (6 bases). Per the germline V gene, CDR1 is SGHRS and CDR2 is YFSETQ. Trimming removed 4 bases from V and 0 bases from J, with 14 bases in between. This CDR3 is 15 amino acids long. This chain's CDR3 is CASSAGTVSSYEQYF. The DNA of the CDR3 is TGCGCCAGCAGCGCGGGGACGGTAAGCTCCTACGAGCAGTACTTC.

This chain joins TRBV7-9 and TRBJ2-2; TRBD1 aligns across 8 bases. The CDR3 is 15 residues long. CDR1 is SEHNR, CDR2 FQNEAQ, per germline (reference sequence). V gave up 6 bases and J gave up 0 bases; unmatched junction bases: 3. CDR3 loop: CASRWGQANTGELFF. The CDR3 region has the DNA TGTGCCAGCAGATGGGGACAGGCGAACACCGGGGAGCTGTTTTTT. The full variable domain, rest sourced from reference TRBV7-9 and TRBJ2-2, is DTGVSQNPRHKITKRGQNVTFRCDPISEHNRLYWYRQTLGQGPEFLTYFQNEAQLEKSRLLSDRFSAERPKGSFSTLEIQRTEQGDSAMYLCASRWGQANTGELFFGEGSRLTVL.

This sequence joins TRBV7-9 and TRBJ1-1; no reliable D call. Germline CDR1 is SEHNR and CDR2 is FQNEAQ (reference sequence). The germline V and J ends were trimmed by 5 bases and 1 base, with 8 bases remaining between them. There are 13 residues in the CDR3. The CDR3 sequence is CASSPDGNTEAFF. CDR3 sequence (DNA): TGTGCCAGCAGCCCCGACGGGAACACTGAAGCTTTCTTT.

The count of this clone is one. The chain has TRBV5-4 and TRBJ2-6; D unresolved. Trimming removed 0 bases from V and 0 bases from J, with 10 bases in between. The CDR3 covers 17 residues. The germline V gene has CDR1 SGHNT and CDR2 YYREEE (reference sequence). CDR3 in DNA: TGTGCCAGCAGCTTGGGGTTTATAAGCTCTGGGGCCAACGTCCTGACTTTC. This gives the protein CASSLGFISSGANVLTF. The complete variable domain, with remaining parts taken from reference TRBV5-4 and TRBJ2-6, reads ETGVTQSPTHLIKTRGQQVTLRCSSQSGHNTVSWYQQALGQGPQFIFQYYREEENGRGNFPPRFSGLQFPNYSSELNVNALELDDSALYLCASSLGFISSGANVLTFGAGSRLTVL.

V is TRBV5-1 and J is TRBJ1-1; unclear D gene. This CDR3 comprises 14 residues. In germline, CDR1 is SGHRS, CDR2 YFSETQ. V was shortened by 3 bases and J by 10 bases, with 19 bases between the two germline ends. This chain's CDR3 is CASSSTGREGPAFF. The CDR3 DNA reads as TGCGCCAGCAGCTCCACGGGTAGGGAGGGCCCAGCTTTCTTT.

This clone is a singleton in its sample. This rearrangement joins TRBV7-8 to TRBJ1-4; D is uncertain. The germline V gene encodes CDR1 SGHVS and CDR2 FQNEAQ. The ends were cut back, 2 bases at V and 3 bases at J, with 13 bases in the middle. The CDR3 is made up of 16 amino acids. The CDR3 coding sequence is TGTGCCAGCAGCTTACGTTACGACACACCTAATGAAAAACTGTTTTTT. Translating it yields CASSLRYDTPNEKLFF.

This clone was seen only a few times. The rearrangement links TRBV11-3 to TRBJ2-5; the match to TRBD2 covers 15 bases. V shed 1 base and J 2 bases; nucleotides not matched to a gene: 5. The V gene's germline CDR1 is SGHNT and CDR2 YENEEA. This CDR3 region has 18 residues. The CDR3 protein is CASSLAQGLAGGQETQYF. The CDR3 DNA sequence: TGTGCCAGCAGCTTAGCCCAGGGACTAGCGGGAGGTCAAGAGACCCAGTACTTC.

The chain joins TRBV7-2 to TRBJ2-2; 8 positions agree with TRBD1. The V and J ends lost 4 bases and 2 bases, in that order; junction bases with no gene match: 6. The CDR3 length is 16 residues. Per germline, CDR1 SGHTA and CDR2 FQGNSA. CDR3 sequence: CASSSWTGTNTGELFF. CDR3 sequence (DNA): TGTGCCAGCAGCTCCTGGACAGGGACTAACACCGGGGAGCTGTTTTTT.

The V and J genes are TRBV7-9 and TRBJ2-7, with D possibly matching TRBD2 (6 bases). This CDR3 region has 13 residues. Germline V gene sequence: CDR1 SEHNR, CDR2 FQNEAQ (reference sequence). V was trimmed by 6 bases and J by 3 bases, leaving 12 bases between them. The CDR3, as DNA: TGTGCCAGCAGAGGCGGGATTTTCTACGAGCAGTACTTC. It is translated as CASRGGIFYEQYF.

J is TRBJ2-5 and V is TRBV7-9; the match to TRBD1 covers 8 bases. The CDR3 totals 14 residues. Looked up from germline, CDR1 is SEHNR and CDR2 is FQNEAQ (reference sequence). Trimming cost V 4 bases and J 5 bases; bases outside gene matches: 6. CDR3 region: CASSSRTGTETQYF. Here the CDR3 DNA reads TGTGCCAGCAGCTCACGGACAGGGACGGAGACCCAGTACTTC.

There are a few counts of this clone. In nucleotides, the CDR3 is TGTGCCAGTAAAATCCAGGGTGGGGGACCCTACGAGCAGTACTTC. Protein sequence: CASKIQGGGPYEQYF. The chain recombines TRBV19 with TRBJ2-7, with D possibly called TRBD1 or TRBD2 (5 bases each). The CDR3 consists of 15 residues. V was cut by 7 bases and J by 2 bases, with 18 bases left in between. Germline CDR1 LNHDA, CDR2 SQIVND (reference sequence).

The V gene is TRBV19, the J gene TRBJ1-4; TRBD1 agrees at 9 bases. This CDR3 is 15 amino acids long. Unmatched junction bases numbered 8, after V lost 4 bases and J lost 8 bases. Germline V lookup: CDR1 LNHDA, CDR2 SQIVND (reference sequence). Here the CDR3 reads CASSTGTGRSEKLFF. The CDR3 coding sequence is TGTGCCAGTAGTACGGGGACAGGGAGGTCAGAAAAACTGTTTTTT.

The chain is built from TRBV30 and TRBJ2-7; D remains ambiguous. Germline V gene lookup returns CDR1 GTSNPN and CDR2 SVGIG (reference sequence). V lost 5 bases, J lost 2 bases, and 7 bases lay in between. The length of the CDR3 is 11 residues. The CDR3 loop is CAWGATYEQYF. The CDR3 coding sequence is TGTGCCTGGGGTGCCACCTACGAGCAGTACTTC.

The genes are TRBV6-5 and TRBJ1-1, with D maybe TRBD1 (6 bases). The V end was cut by 6 bases, the J end by 1 base, with 12 bases between. The CDR3 is made up of 14 amino acids. CDR1 is MNHEY and CDR2 is SVGAGI in the germline V gene. The CDR3 protein is CASSLTQGNTEAFF. The CDR3 nucleotides read TGTGCCAGCAGCCTTACACAGGGGAACACTGAAGCTTTCTTT.

This chain links TRBV5-5 with TRBJ2-5; D remains ambiguous. Per germline, CDR1 SGHKS and CDR2 YYEKEE (reference sequence). This CDR3 spans 13 amino acids. Trimming took off 4 bases at V and 5 bases at J, with 12 bases between the two ends. CDR3 in DNA: TGTGCCAGCAGCACGGGTCTACGGGAGACCCAGTACTTC. The encoded protein is CASSTGLRETQYF.

The chain couples TRBV5-5 to TRBJ2-1, with D perhaps TRBD1 (5 bases). This CDR3 contains 15 residues. Germline CDR1 reads SGHKS; CDR2 reads YYEKEE (reference sequence). Trimming left V 2 bases short and J 0 bases short, with 9 bases between. The CDR3 DNA reads TGTGCCAGCAGCTTCGAAGGGGACTCCTACAATGAGCAGTTCTTC. It is translated as CASSFEGDSYNEQFF.

The CDR3 region has the DNA TGTGCCAGCAGCCCCCGGGAGCTAAACCCCTACGAGCAGTACTTC. It encodes CASSPRELNPYEQYF. The chain employs TRBV5-4 and TRBJ2-7; TRBD2 is a possible D gene (6 bases). The CDR3 spans 15 residues. Between the trimmed V and J ends, which lost 4 bases and 2 bases, there was a span of 16 bases. Germline V lookup: CDR1 SGHNT, CDR2 YYREEE (reference sequence).

The count of this clone is one. This chain connects TRBV7-9 to TRBJ2-2; 13 bases match TRBD2. The CDR3 runs to 17 residues. The V gene end was trimmed by 3 bases and the J gene end by 0 bases; junction bases not matched to a gene: 1. Germline-derived CDR1 and CDR2 are SEHNR and FQNEAQ (reference sequence). CDR3 region: CASSLGLAGSNTGELFF. The CDR3 bases are TGTGCCAGCAGCTTGGGACTAGCGGGGTCGAACACCGGGGAGCTGTTTTTT. Complete variable domain (other parts from reference TRBV7-9 and TRBJ2-2): DTGVSQNPRHKITKRGQNVTFRCDPISEHNRLYWYRQTLGQGPEFLTYFQNEAQLEKSRLLSDRFSAERPKGSFSTLEIQRTEQGDSAMYLCASSLGLAGSNTGELFFGEGSRLTVL.

The chain employs TRBV6-1 and TRBJ2-7, with 7 bases lining up with TRBD1. The CDR3 runs to 18 residues. Germline values: CDR1 MNHNS, CDR2 SASEGT. The junction had 16 bases not matched to a gene; V was cut back by 4 bases and J by 1 base. This CDR3 reads CASSARDRPPSWSYEQYF. CDR3 DNA: TGTGCCAGCAGTGCCCGGGACAGACCCCCAAGTTGGTCCTACGAGCAGTACTTC.

This sequence joins TRBV6-1 and TRBJ2-7, with 12 bases identical to TRBD1. The CDR3 runs to 13 residues. Germline V gene lookup returns CDR1 MNHNS and CDR2 SASEGT. J gave up 11 bases and V 5 bases, and 7 bases lay outside the gene matches. CDR3 sequence reads: CASSSPGTGGEYF. The DNA of the CDR3 is TGTGCCAGCAGTAGCCCCGGGACAGGGGGCGAGTACTTC.

V is TRBV6-5 and J is TRBJ1-2; no definite D call. CDR1 MNHEY and CDR2 SVGAGI come from the germline V gene. This CDR3 spans 12 amino acids. Deletions cut 4 bases from V and 4 bases from J, with 7 bases between. CDR3 loop: CASSSPSYGYTF. The CDR3 coding sequence is TGTGCCAGCAGTTCACCCTCCTATGGCTACACCTTC.

The gene calls are TRBV7-2 and TRBJ2-1, with TRBD2 matching over 11 bases. Germline CDR1 SGHTA, CDR2 FQGNSA. The CDR3 has 15 amino acids. The J segment lost 2 bases and the V segment lost 5 bases, leaving 2 bases of the junction unmatched. The CDR3 is CASSAGLAAYNEQFF. The CDR3 nucleotides read TGTGCCAGCAGCGCGGGACTAGCGGCCTACAATGAGCAGTTCTTC. Using reference TRBV7-2 and TRBJ2-1 for the parts outside the CDR3, the full variable domain is GAGVSQSPSNKVTEKGKDVELRCDPISGHTALYWYRQSLGQGLEFLIYFQGNSAPDKSGLPSDRFSAERTGGSVSTLTIQRTQQEDSAVYLCASSAGLAAYNEQFFGPGTRLTVL.

The rearrangement joins TRBV27 to TRBJ1-4; D remains ambiguous. V lost 7 bases and J 0 bases, leaving 9 bases between the germline ends. Looked up from germline, CDR1 is MNHEY and CDR2 is SMNVEV (reference sequence). This CDR3 has 14 residues. CDR3 sequence (DNA): TGTGCCAGCACCTACAGTGCAACTAATGAAAAACTGTTTTTT. It translates to CASTYSATNEKLFF.

The gene calls are TRBV29-1 and TRBJ2-1; TRBD2 matches at 16 bases. The junction had 10 bases not matched to a gene; V was cut back by 7 bases and J by 7 bases. Germline CDR1 SQVTM, CDR2 ANQGSEA. This CDR3 is 16 amino acids long. The CDR3 DNA is TGCAGCGCTGGGGGACTAGCGGGAGGGACTGGGAATGAGCAGTTCTTC. Translation gives CSAGGLAGGTGNEQFF.

The CDR3 sequence: CASSTRTGRSGNTIYF. The CDR3 DNA reads as TGTGCCAGCAGTACCCGGACAGGCCGCTCTGGAAACACCATATATTTT. This sequence joins TRBV28 and TRBJ1-3, with TRBD1 matching over 7 bases. The V gene end was trimmed by 5 bases and the J gene end by 0 bases; junction bases not matched to a gene: 7. The CDR3 consists of 16 residues. From germline, CDR1 is MDHEN and CDR2 SYDVKM.